This TCR beta chain appears in the sequencing data of a study of graft-versus-host responses after intestinal transplantation. Sequenced by immunoSEQ multiplex PCR; TCRdb stores in-frame clones only, minus some. Of approximately 74,000 clones detected, about 90% appear once; the ten largest clones hold over 0.55%. The source was PBMCs, collected 98 days after intestinal transplantation. The clonotype was recovered from a human patient who received an intestinal transplant, so some T cells may come from the graft donor.

The CDR3, as DNA: TGTGCCAGCAGTGTACTAGCGGGCCACTACAATGAGCAGTTCTTC. It encodes CASSVLAGHYNEQFF. This chain connects TRBV28 to TRBJ2-1, with 9 bases matching TRBD2. The CDR3 contains 15 residues. Germline values: CDR1 MDHEN, CDR2 SYDVKM. V was clipped by 5 bases and J by 3 bases; unmatched bases: 5.